A selection of T cell receptor beta chains follows, all from one sample in a study of beta chain features in type 1 diabetes. Using immunoSEQ multiplex PCR, the repertoire was profiled, and TCRdb retains in-frame clones only, with some absent. There are hundreds of thousands of clones in the sample; 30% occur only once, and 0.065% lies in the top ten. The sequenced material came from naive CD4+ T cells from blood. These receptors all come from a man aged 18 to 30 in good health. The CDR3 runs from the conserved cysteine through the conserved F or W. The order of the fields is D gene, V gene, clone size, J gene, CDR3 DNA, CDR3 protein. The D gene is left open where the match is weak. Not all rows give a size; the values are once, few, many and, for expanded clones, a class.

d_call: -
v_call: TRBV7-2
clone_size: few
j_call: TRBJ2-3
cdr3_nt: TGTGCCAGCAGCTTACTAGGAATCTCAGATACGCAGTATTTT
cdr3_aa: CASSLLGISDTQYF

d_call: -
v_call: TRBV18
clone_size: -
j_call: TRBJ2-7
cdr3_nt: TGTGCCAGCTCACCACCATCCTTACCCTACGAGCAGTACTTC
cdr3_aa: CASSPPSLPYEQYF

d_call: -
v_call: TRBV20-1
clone_size: few
j_call: TRBJ2-7
cdr3_nt: TGCAGTTGTTACTCCTACGAGCAGTACTTC
cdr3_aa: CSCYSYEQYF

d_call: -
v_call: TRBV7-8
clone_size: few
j_call: TRBJ2-3
cdr3_nt: TGTGCCAGCAGCGGGAACAGGGAAATAAGTCCCACAGATACGCAGTATTTT
cdr3_aa: CASSGNREISPTDTQYF

d_call: -
v_call: TRBV7-9
clone_size: -
j_call: TRBJ1-1
cdr3_nt: TGTGCCAGCAGCTTAGGTGGTGAAGCTTTCTTT
cdr3_aa: CASSLGGEAFF

d_call: -
v_call: TRBV28
clone_size: -
j_call: TRBJ2-1
cdr3_nt: TGTGCCAGCAGGCAGGGGGGGTTTGAGCAGTTCTTC
cdr3_aa: CASRQGGFEQFF

d_call: -
v_call: TRBV6-1
clone_size: few
j_call: TRBJ2-7
cdr3_nt: TGTGCCAGCAGTGAAATCCTCTCCTGGTACTTC
cdr3_aa: CASSEILSWYF

d_call: -
v_call: TRBV14
clone_size: -
j_call: TRBJ2-7
cdr3_nt: TGTGCCAGCAGCCCAAGGGACGGCTACGAGCAGTACTTC
cdr3_aa: CASSPRDGYEQYF

d_call: -
v_call: TRBV4-2
clone_size: -
j_call: TRBJ2-6
cdr3_nt: TGTGCCAGCAGCCAAGATCACGGATCTGGGGCCAACGTCCTGACTTTC
cdr3_aa: CASSQDHGSGANVLTF

d_call: TRBD1
v_call: TRBV28
clone_size: few
j_call: TRBJ1-4
cdr3_nt: TGTGCCAGCAGTTTCTTAACAGGGGGTGGCGAAAAACTGTTTTTT
cdr3_aa: CASSFLTGGGEKLFF

d_call: TRBD2
v_call: TRBV30
clone_size: -
j_call: TRBJ2-7
cdr3_nt: TGTGCCTGGAGTGTACGGCTAGCGGGAGCCTACGAGCAGTACTTC
cdr3_aa: CAWSVRLAGAYEQYF

d_call: TRBD1
v_call: TRBV10-3
clone_size: few
j_call: TRBJ2-7
cdr3_nt: TGTGCCATCAGTGAGTGGCCGGGACAGGGGGCCTACGAGCAGTACTTC
cdr3_aa: CAISEWPGQGAYEQYF

d_call: -
v_call: TRBV30
clone_size: -
j_call: TRBJ2-7
cdr3_nt: TGTGCCTGGAGTGTAAATGGGATCTACTACGAGCAGTACTTC
cdr3_aa: CAWSVNGIYYEQYF

d_call: -
v_call: TRBV7-2
clone_size: -
j_call: TRBJ2-3
cdr3_nt: TGTGCCAGCAGCTCCCCCCGCACAGATACGCAGTATTTT
cdr3_aa: CASSSPRTDTQYF

d_call: -
v_call: TRBV6-6
clone_size: few
j_call: TRBJ1-1
cdr3_nt: TGTGCCAGCAGCCTCCCAGGATTGAACACTGAAGCTTTCTTT
cdr3_aa: CASSLPGLNTEAFF

d_call: TRBD1
v_call: TRBV29-1
clone_size: -
j_call: TRBJ2-7
cdr3_nt: TGCAGCGTTGAAGATGACAGGGGCTCCTACGAGCAGTACTTC
cdr3_aa: CSVEDDRGSYEQYF